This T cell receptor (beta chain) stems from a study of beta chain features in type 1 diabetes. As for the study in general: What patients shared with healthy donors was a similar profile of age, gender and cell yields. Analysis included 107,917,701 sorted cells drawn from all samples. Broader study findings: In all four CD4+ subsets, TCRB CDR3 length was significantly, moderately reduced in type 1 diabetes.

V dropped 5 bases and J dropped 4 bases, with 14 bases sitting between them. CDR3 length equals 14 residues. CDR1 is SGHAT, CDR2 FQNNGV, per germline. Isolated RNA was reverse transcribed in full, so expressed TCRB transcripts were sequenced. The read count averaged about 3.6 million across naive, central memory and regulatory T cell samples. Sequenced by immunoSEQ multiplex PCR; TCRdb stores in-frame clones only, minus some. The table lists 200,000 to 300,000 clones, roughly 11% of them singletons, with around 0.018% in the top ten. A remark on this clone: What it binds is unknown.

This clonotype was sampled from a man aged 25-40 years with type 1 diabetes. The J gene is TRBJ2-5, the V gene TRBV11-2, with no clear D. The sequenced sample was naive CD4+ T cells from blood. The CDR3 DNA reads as TGTGCCAGCAGCCCTCTTGTTGTCCTAGAGACCCAGTACTTC. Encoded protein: CASSPLVVLETQYF.